This is a list of T cell receptor beta chains from one sample in a study of T cells in localized non-small cell lung cancer. Only in-frame clones appear in the TCRdb table, and some are missing; sequencing was by immunoSEQ multiplex PCR. The sample lists about 23,000 clones; 90% were seen once. Specimen: peripheral blood, collected before any cancer treatment. The source of these receptors is a woman aged 35 to 70 with stage I lung adenocarcinoma. The CDR3 runs from the conserved cysteine through the conserved F or W. Fields, in order: D gene, J gene, V gene, clone size, CDR3 protein, CDR3 DNA. The D gene is left open where the match is weak. Clone size appears in some rows only: once, few, many, or a class for an expanded clone.

D: -
J: TRBJ1-4
V: TRBV28
size: -
CDR3: CASSLGGYEKLFF
DNA: TGTGCCAGCAGTTTGGGGGGTTATGAAAAACTGTTTTTT

D: -
J: TRBJ2-7
V: TRBV7-2
size: -
CDR3: CASSLAVGEQYF
DNA: TGTGCCAGCAGCTTAGCAGTAGGCGAGCAGTACTTC

D: TRBD2
J: TRBJ2-1
V: TRBV11-2
size: -
CDR3: CASSLVPSGGRNEQFF
DNA: TGTGCCAGCAGCCTCGTCCCCAGCGGGGGCCGCAATGAGCAGTTCTTC

D: -
J: TRBJ1-2
V: TRBV10-3
size: once
CDR3: CAISDPGPLADGYTF
DNA: TGTGCCATCAGTGACCCGGGACCCCTAGCGGATGGCTACACCTTC

D: TRBD2
J: TRBJ2-7
V: TRBV7-8
size: -
CDR3: CASSRPGTSGREQYF
DNA: TGTGCCAGCAGCCGACCCGGCACTAGCGGAAGGGAGCAGTACTTC

D: TRBD2
J: TRBJ2-7
V: TRBV7-9
size: -
CDR3: CASSLGTRVGEQYF
DNA: TGTGCCAGCAGCTTGGGGACTAGAGTGGGCGAGCAGTACTTC

D: -
J: TRBJ1-6
V: TRBV14
size: -
CDR3: CASSQLQRDSPLHF
DNA: TGTGCCAGCAGCCAACTCCAAAGGGATTCACCCCTCCACTTT

D: -
J: TRBJ1-6
V: TRBV11-3
size: -
CDR3: CASSSRDNYNSPLHF
DNA: TGTGCCAGCAGCTCCCGGGACAACTATAATTCACCCCTCCACTTT

D: -
J: TRBJ2-5
V: TRBV28
size: -
CDR3: CASSYGDTGPETQYF
DNA: TGTGCCAGCAGCTATGGGGATACAGGGCCCGAGACCCAGTACTTC

D: TRBD2
J: TRBJ2-1
V: TRBV11-2
size: -
CDR3: CASSLDVAGGPYNEQFF
DNA: TGTGCCAGCAGCTTAGATGTGGCGGGAGGACCCTACAATGAGCAGTTCTTC

D: -
J: TRBJ2-5
V: TRBV7-2
size: once
CDR3: CASSARQTQETQYF
DNA: TGTGCCAGCAGCGCGCGACAGACCCAAGAGACCCAGTACTTC

D: -
J: TRBJ1-2
V: TRBV9
size: -
CDR3: CASSGPRANGYTF
DNA: TGTGCCAGCAGCGGGCCTCGGGCCAATGGCTACACCTTC

D: TRBD1
J: TRBJ1-2
V: TRBV13
size: once
CDR3: CASREGATNYGYTF
DNA: TGTGCCAGCAGGGAGGGGGCAACTAACTATGGCTACACCTTC

D: -
J: TRBJ2-3
V: TRBV6-5
size: -
CDR3: CASSYSTGADTQYF
DNA: TGTGCCAGCAGTTACTCGACAGGAGCAGATACGCAGTATTTT

D: -
J: TRBJ1-1
V: TRBV9
size: -
CDR3: CASSVGQGSLRAAFF
DNA: TGTGCCAGCAGCGTAGGCCAGGGAAGCCTCAGGGCGGCTTTCTTT

D: -
J: TRBJ2-3
V: TRBV5-6
size: -
CDR3: CASSFGDTQYF
DNA: TGTGCCAGCAGCTTTGGGGATACGCAGTATTTT

D: -
J: TRBJ1-5
V: TRBV28
size: -
CDR3: CASSLQGPQHF
DNA: TGTGCCAGCAGTTTACAGGGGCCCCAGCATTTT

D: -
J: TRBJ1-4
V: TRBV7-9
size: -
CDR3: CASSPGDRYSEKLFF
DNA: TGTGCCAGCAGCCCGGGGGACCGATACTCTGAAAAACTGTTTTTT

D: -
J: TRBJ2-3
V: TRBV5-6
size: -
CDR3: CASSLGGTSTDTQYF
DNA: TGTGCCAGCAGCCTCGGCGGAACTAGCACAGATACGCAGTATTTT

D: -
J: TRBJ1-6
V: TRBV5-1
size: -
CDR3: CASSLGGTTNSPLHF
DNA: TGCGCCAGCAGCTTGGGAGGGACAACTAATTCACCCCTCCACTTT

D: TRBD1
J: TRBJ1-5
V: TRBV5-4
size: -
CDR3: CASSSLSRDRANQPQHF
DNA: TGTGCCAGCAGCTCCCTCTCCCGGGACAGGGCTAATCAGCCCCAGCATTTT

D: -
J: TRBJ2-2
V: TRBV9
size: -
CDR3: CASSVTWGVDTGELFF
DNA: TGTGCCAGCAGCGTCACTTGGGGGGTTGACACCGGGGAGCTGTTTTTT

D: -
J: TRBJ1-2
V: TRBV6-5
size: once
CDR3: CASSYMGGNYGYTF
DNA: TGTGCCAGCAGTTACATGGGCGGGAACTATGGCTACACCTTC

D: -
J: TRBJ1-1
V: TRBV19
size: -
CDR3: CASMLTAPPRAEAFF
DNA: TGTGCCAGTATGCTGACCGCACCCCCCCGAGCTGAAGCTTTCTTT

D: TRBD2
J: TRBJ2-5
V: TRBV7-2
size: -
CDR3: CASSHPPGTSGLQETQYF
DNA: TGTGCCAGCAGCCATCCTCCCGGGACTAGCGGACTCCAAGAGACCCAGTACTTC

D: -
J: TRBJ2-1
V: TRBV11-2
size: -
CDR3: CASSLLSGNNEQFF
DNA: TGTGCCAGCAGCCTCCTTAGCGGCAACAATGAGCAGTTCTTC

D: -
J: TRBJ2-7
V: TRBV6-1
size: -
CDR3: CASSERGPSYEQYF
DNA: TGTGCCAGCAGTGAACGGGGGCCCTCCTACGAGCAGTACTTC

D: -
J: TRBJ2-1
V: TRBV10-3
size: -
CDR3: CAISESGPGPSGQFF
DNA: TGTGCCATCAGTGAGTCCGGGCCAGGCCCTAGTGGGCAGTTCTTC

D: -
J: TRBJ2-3
V: TRBV12-5
size: -
CDR3: CASGHGALQGDTQYF
DNA: TGTGCTAGTGGTCACGGAGCCCTGCAGGGAGATACGCAGTATTTT

D: -
J: TRBJ2-7
V: TRBV19
size: -
CDR3: CASSRGAGFNEQYF
DNA: TGTGCCAGTTCCCGCGGAGCAGGGTTCAACGAGCAGTACTTC

D: -
J: TRBJ2-1
V: TRBV19
size: -
CDR3: CASSISLTYNEQFF
DNA: TGTGCCAGTAGTATCTCACTCACCTACAATGAGCAGTTCTTC

D: -
J: TRBJ2-1
V: TRBV4-3
size: -
CDR3: CASSPSEWTTNEQFF
DNA: TGCGCCAGCAGCCCTTCGGAATGGACTACCAATGAGCAGTTCTTC

D: -
J: TRBJ2-5
V: TRBV7-2
size: once
CDR3: CASSLNSRDRQETQYF
DNA: TGTGCCAGCAGCTTAAATTCACGGGATCGCCAAGAGACCCAGTACTTC